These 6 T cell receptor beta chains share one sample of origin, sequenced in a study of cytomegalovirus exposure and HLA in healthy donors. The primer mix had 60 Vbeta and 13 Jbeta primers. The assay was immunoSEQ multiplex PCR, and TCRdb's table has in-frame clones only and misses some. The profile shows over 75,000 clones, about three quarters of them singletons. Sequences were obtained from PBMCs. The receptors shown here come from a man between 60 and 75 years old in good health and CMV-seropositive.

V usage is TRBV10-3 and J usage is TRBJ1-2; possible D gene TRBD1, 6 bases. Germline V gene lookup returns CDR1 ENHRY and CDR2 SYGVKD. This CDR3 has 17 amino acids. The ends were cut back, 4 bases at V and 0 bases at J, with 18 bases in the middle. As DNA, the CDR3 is TGTGCCATCAGTGGGTTGGACCGGGACACAGCTAACTATGGCTACACCTTC. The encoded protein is CAISGLDRDTANYGYTF.

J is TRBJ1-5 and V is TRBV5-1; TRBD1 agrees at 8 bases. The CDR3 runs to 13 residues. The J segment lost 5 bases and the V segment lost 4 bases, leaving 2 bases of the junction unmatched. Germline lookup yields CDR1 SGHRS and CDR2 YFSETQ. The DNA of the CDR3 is TGCGCCAGCAGCAGGGGACAGGATCAGCCCCAGCATTTT. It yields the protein CASSRGQDQPQHF.

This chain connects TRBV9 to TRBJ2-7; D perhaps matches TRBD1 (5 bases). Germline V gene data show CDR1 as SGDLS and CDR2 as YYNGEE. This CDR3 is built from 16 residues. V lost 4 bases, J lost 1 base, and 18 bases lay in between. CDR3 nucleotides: TGTGCCAGCAGCAAAGGGGTAGGGGCCGGATCCTACGAGCAGTACTTC. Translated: CASSKGVGAGSYEQYF.

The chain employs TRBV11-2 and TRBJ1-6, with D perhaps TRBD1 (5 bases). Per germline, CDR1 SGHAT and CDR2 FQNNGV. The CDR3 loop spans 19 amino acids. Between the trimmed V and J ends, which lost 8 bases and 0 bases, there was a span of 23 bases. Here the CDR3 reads CASDLQAPGPSSYNSPLHF. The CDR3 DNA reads TGTGCCAGCGACCTACAAGCACCAGGGCCCAGCTCCTATAATTCACCCCTCCACTTT.

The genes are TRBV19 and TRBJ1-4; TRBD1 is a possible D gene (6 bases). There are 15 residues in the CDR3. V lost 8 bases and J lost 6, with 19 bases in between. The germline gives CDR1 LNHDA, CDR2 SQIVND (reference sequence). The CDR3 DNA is TGTGCCAGTTCCCGGACAGCTTTCAGTGATGAAAAACTGTTTTTT. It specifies CASSRTAFSDEKLFF. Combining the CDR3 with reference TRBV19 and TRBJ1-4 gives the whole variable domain DGGITQSPKYLFRKEGQNVTLSCEQNLNHDAMYWYRQDPGQGLRLIYYSQIVNDFQKGDIAEGYSVSREKKESFPLTVTSAQKNPTAFYLCASSRTAFSDEKLFFGSGTQLSVL.

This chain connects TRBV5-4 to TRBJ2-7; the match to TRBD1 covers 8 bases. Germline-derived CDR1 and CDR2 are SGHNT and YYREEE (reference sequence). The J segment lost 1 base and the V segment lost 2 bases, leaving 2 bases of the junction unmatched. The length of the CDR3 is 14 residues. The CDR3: CASSLDRGSYEQYF. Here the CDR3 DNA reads TGTGCCAGCAGCTTAGACAGGGGATCCTACGAGCAGTACTTC.